This is a list of T cell receptor beta chains from one sample in a study of blood T cell repertoires in COVID-19. Generated by immunoSEQ multiplex PCR, the TCRdb table keeps only in-frame clones and is missing some. The sample lists under 95,000 clones, around 85% occurring once. Sample: peripheral blood. The receptors here all came from a man between 65 and 85 years old with acute or convalescent COVID-19. The CDR3 runs from the conserved cysteine through the conserved F or W. A D gene is named only where the DNA matches it firmly. Size tells how often a clone was seen (once, few, many) or the class of an expanded clone, and some rows leave it out.

TRBV20-1	TRBJ2-3	once	-	CSASVADTQYF	TGCAGTGCCTCCGTCGCAGATACGCAGTATTTT
TRBV3-1/TRBV3-2	TRBJ2-5	-	TRBD2	CASSPSAGGETQYF	TGTGCCAGCAGCCCCTCAGCGGGGGGGGAGACCCAGTACTTC
TRBV4-1	TRBJ1-1	once	TRBD1	CASGYRGNTEAFF	TGCGCCAGCGGGTACAGGGGAAACACTGAAGCTTTCTTT
TRBV12-3/TRBV12-4	TRBJ2-1	-	-	CASSPGDLDEQFF	TGTGCCAGCAGTCCCGGGGATCTCGATGAGCAGTTCTTC
TRBV5-1	TRBJ2-5	-	TRBD2	CASSLELAGPLETQYF	TGCGCCAGCAGCTTGGAACTAGCGGGCCCTCTAGAGACCCAGTACTTC
TRBV5-1	TRBJ1-5	-	-	CASASAINQPQHF	TGCGCCAGCGCCTCCGCGATTAATCAGCCCCAGCATTTT
TRBV5-1	TRBJ1-6	-	-	CASSLAMGENSPLHF	TGCGCCAGCAGCTTGGCGATGGGCGAAAATTCACCCCTCCACTTT
TRBV28	TRBJ2-7	-	TRBD1	CASSSTLTGNEQYF	TGTGCCAGCAGTTCTACCCTGACAGGGAACGAGCAGTACTTC
TRBV5-1	TRBJ2-1	few	-	CASSLSTNNEQFF	TGCGCCAGCAGCTTGAGCACGAACAATGAGCAGTTCTTC
TRBV30	TRBJ1-2	-	-	CAWSVLGMNYGYTF	TGTGCCTGGAGTGTACTAGGGATGAACTATGGCTACACCTTC
TRBV28	TRBJ1-2	-	-	CASSLNLQGVNYGYTF	TGTGCCAGCAGTTTAAATCTACAGGGAGTCAACTATGGCTACACCTTC
TRBV9	TRBJ2-4	-	TRBD1	CASSPRQGITKNIQYF	TGTGCCAGCAGCCCCCGACAGGGAATTACCAAAAACATTCAGTACTTC
TRBV7-9	TRBJ2-5	-	TRBD2	CASSYGGGQETQYF	TGTGCCAGCAGCTACGGGGGGGGCCAAGAGACCCAGTACTTC
TRBV28	TRBJ2-2	-	-	CASSFQDSYTGELFF	TGTGCCAGCAGCTTTCAGGACAGCTACACCGGGGAGCTGTTTTTT
TRBV7-6	TRBJ2-1	-	TRBD2	CASSWTSGGNEQFF	TGTGCCAGCAGCTGGACTAGCGGGGGTAATGAGCAGTTCTTC
TRBV19	TRBJ1-1	-	-	CASSTQGSTEAFF	TGTGCCAGTAGTACGCAGGGCAGCACTGAAGCTTTCTTT
TRBV9	TRBJ2-1	few	TRBD2	CASGKLLAAYNEQFF	TGTGCCAGCGGCAAATTGCTAGCGGCATACAATGAGCAGTTCTTC
TRBV12-3/TRBV12-4	TRBJ2-3	-	-	CASSMPETVGQYF	TGTGCCAGCAGCATGCCGGAGACCGTGGGGCAGTATTTT
TRBV5-5	TRBJ2-4	once	-	CASSPDSAKNIQYF	TGTGCCAGCAGTCCCGACTCAGCCAAAAACATTCAGTACTTC
TRBV11-3	TRBJ2-2	-	-	CASSLNVNTGELFF	TGTGCCAGTTCGCTAAACGTAAACACCGGGGAGCTGTTTTTT
TRBV10-2	TRBJ1-6	few	-	CASRATADYNSPLHF	TGCGCCAGCAGGGCGACAGCTGATTATAATTCACCCCTCCACTTT
TRBV18	TRBJ2-7	-	-	CASSQSPGSNHEQYF	TGTGCCAGCTCACAGTCTCCCGGGTCTAACCACGAGCAGTACTTC
TRBV11-2	TRBJ2-2	-	TRBD2	CASSQGLAGPTNTGELFF	TGTGCCAGCAGCCAGGGACTAGCGGGGCCTACGAACACCGGGGAGCTGTTTTTT
TRBV11-2	TRBJ1-5	few	TRBD1	CASSLDPGGRQPQHF	TGTGCCAGCAGCTTAGATCCAGGGGGCAGACAGCCCCAGCATTTT
TRBV4-2	TRBJ1-1	once	-	CASSQEGASMNTEAFF	TGTGCCAGCAGCCAAGAAGGGGCATCCATGAACACTGAAGCTTTCTTT